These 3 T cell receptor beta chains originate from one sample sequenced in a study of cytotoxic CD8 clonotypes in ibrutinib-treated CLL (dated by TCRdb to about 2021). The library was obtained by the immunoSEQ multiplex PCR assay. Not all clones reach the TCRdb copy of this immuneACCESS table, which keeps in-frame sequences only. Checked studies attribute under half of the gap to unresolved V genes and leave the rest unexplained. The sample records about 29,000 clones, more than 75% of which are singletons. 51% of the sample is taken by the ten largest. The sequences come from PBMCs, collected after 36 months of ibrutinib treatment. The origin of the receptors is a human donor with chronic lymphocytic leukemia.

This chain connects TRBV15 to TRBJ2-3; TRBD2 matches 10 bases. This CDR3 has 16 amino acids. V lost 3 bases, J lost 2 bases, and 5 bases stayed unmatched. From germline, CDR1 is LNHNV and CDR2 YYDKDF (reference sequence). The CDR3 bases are TGTGCCACCAGCAGGAGCCTAGCGGGGGTCACAGATACGCAGTATTTT. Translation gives CATSRSLAGVTDTQYF.

For the CDR3, the DNA is TGTGCCAGCAGCTTATCAGGGGGATATGGAAACACCATATATTTT. This translates into CASSLSGGYGNTIYF. The chain recombines TRBV7-3 with TRBJ1-3; 7 nucleotides agree with TRBD1. This CDR3 contains 15 residues. The germline V gene has CDR1 SGHTA and CDR2 FQGTGA. The ends lost 2 bases at V and 3 bases at J; junction bases unmatched: 4.

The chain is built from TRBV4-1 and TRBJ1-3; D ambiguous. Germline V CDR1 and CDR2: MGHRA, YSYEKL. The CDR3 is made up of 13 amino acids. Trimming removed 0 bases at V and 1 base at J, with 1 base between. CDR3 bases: TGCGCCAGCAGCCAAGATTCTGGAAACACCATATATTTT. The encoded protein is CASSQDSGNTIYF.